The rows below give T cell receptor beta chains drawn from one sample of a study of human thymus T cells. The protocol was immunoSEQ multiplex PCR, while the TCRdb copy is restricted to in-frame clones and leaves out a portion. The sample has some 130,000 clones, around 95% seen once. The sequenced sample consisted of thymus tissue. These receptors came from a boy in the first two years of life with a congenital heart defect but otherwise immunologically healthy. The CDR3 runs from the conserved cysteine through the conserved F or W. The order of the fields is D gene, V gene, J gene, clone size, CDR3 DNA, CDR3 protein. A D gene is named only where the DNA matches it firmly. Size tells how often a clone was seen (once, few, many) or the class of an expanded clone, and some rows leave it out.

d_gene: .
v_gene: TRBV28
j_gene: TRBJ2-7
abundance: once
CDR3nt: TGTGCCAGCAGCTCCCCCCCGGACAACTACGAGCAGTACTTC
CDR3aa: CASSSPPDNYEQYF

d_gene: TRBD1
v_gene: TRBV11-2
j_gene: TRBJ2-3
abundance: .
CDR3nt: TGTGCCAGCAGGAAACAGGGGGGAAGAGATACGCAGTATTTT
CDR3aa: CASRKQGGRDTQYF

d_gene: .
v_gene: TRBV5-1
j_gene: TRBJ1-2
abundance: once
CDR3nt: TGCGCCAGCAGCTTAAGAACGGGGGGCTCCAACTATGGCTACACCTTC
CDR3aa: CASSLRTGGSNYGYTF

d_gene: .
v_gene: TRBV18
j_gene: TRBJ1-2
abundance: .
CDR3nt: TGTGCCAGCTCACCACCGTCAGGTGGTAGCTACACCTTC
CDR3aa: CASSPPSGGSYTF

d_gene: TRBD2
v_gene: TRBV10-2
j_gene: TRBJ2-7
abundance: .
CDR3nt: TGCGCCAGCAGTGAGTCCTTAGGACTAGCCTACGAGCAGTACTTC
CDR3aa: CASSESLGLAYEQYF

d_gene: .
v_gene: TRBV19
j_gene: TRBJ2-2
abundance: .
CDR3nt: TGTGCCAGTAGAGGAGGGGGAGCCACCGGGGAGCTGTTTTTT
CDR3aa: CASRGGGATGELFF

d_gene: TRBD1
v_gene: TRBV7-9
j_gene: TRBJ2-4
abundance: .
CDR3nt: TGTGCCAGCAGTGACCCGGGACAGGCTGCCAAAAACATTCAGTACTTC
CDR3aa: CASSDPGQAAKNIQYF

d_gene: TRBD1
v_gene: TRBV7-2
j_gene: TRBJ2-3
abundance: .
CDR3nt: TGTGCCAGCAGCTTAGTAGTGGAGGGACAGGCCTCCCTTGGGGATACGCAGTATTTT
CDR3aa: CASSLVVEGQASLGDTQYF

d_gene: TRBD1
v_gene: TRBV5-6
j_gene: TRBJ2-7
abundance: few
CDR3nt: TGTGCCAGCAGCCGGACCGGGACAGGAGACTACGAGCAGTACTTC
CDR3aa: CASSRTGTGDYEQYF

d_gene: .
v_gene: TRBV27
j_gene: TRBJ1-6
abundance: few
CDR3nt: TGTGCCACCGCCAGTGGCTCACCCCTCCACTTT
CDR3aa: CATASGSPLHF

d_gene: .
v_gene: TRBV27
j_gene: TRBJ2-3
abundance: .
CDR3nt: TGTGCCAGCAGTTTGAACAGGGCTGCAGGAGATACGCAGTATTTT
CDR3aa: CASSLNRAAGDTQYF

d_gene: .
v_gene: TRBV19
j_gene: TRBJ1-1
abundance: .
CDR3nt: TGTGCCAGTGGACCCTCAAAAAGGCTGAACACTGAAGCTTTCTTT
CDR3aa: CASGPSKRLNTEAFF

d_gene: TRBD1
v_gene: TRBV4-3
j_gene: TRBJ1-1
abundance: .
CDR3nt: TGCGCCAGCAGCCTTCTTAGATGGGGGACAGGGGCCATGAACACTGAAGCTTTCTTT
CDR3aa: CASSLLRWGTGAMNTEAFF

d_gene: .
v_gene: TRBV6-4
j_gene: TRBJ1-3
abundance: .
CDR3nt: TGTGCCAGCAGTGCGTTTCAACTACAGGGATCTGGAAACACCATATATTTT
CDR3aa: CASSAFQLQGSGNTIYF

d_gene: .
v_gene: TRBV27
j_gene: TRBJ1-1
abundance: .
CDR3nt: TGTGCCAGCAGTCCCACCCCGGGACACTCAGTCTCTCTTAAAACGGCTAACACTGAAGCTTTCTTT
CDR3aa: CASSPTPGHSVSLKTANTEAFF

d_gene: .
v_gene: TRBV11-3
j_gene: TRBJ2-3
abundance: .
CDR3nt: TGTGCCAGCAGCTTAGATCTTGGGGGGAGTGGGACGCAGTATTTT
CDR3aa: CASSLDLGGSGTQYF

d_gene: .
v_gene: TRBV2
j_gene: TRBJ1-4
abundance: .
CDR3nt: TGTGCCAGCAGGCCAACAGAAGGTGTCGGTGAAAAACTGTTTTTT
CDR3aa: CASRPTEGVGEKLFF

d_gene: .
v_gene: TRBV10-3
j_gene: TRBJ2-7
abundance: .
CDR3nt: TGTGCCATCAGGGGAGGCAGGGAACCAACCTACGAGCAGTACTTC
CDR3aa: CAIRGGREPTYEQYF

d_gene: TRBD1
v_gene: TRBV6-5
j_gene: TRBJ1-5
abundance: .
CDR3nt: TGTGCCAGCAATGAGACAGGGGGCGTGGGTCAGCCCCAGCATTTT
CDR3aa: CASNETGGVGQPQHF

d_gene: .
v_gene: TRBV4-2
j_gene: TRBJ1-1
abundance: .
CDR3nt: TGTGCCAGCAGCCCTTTTACGCGGGACAAACCGAACACTGAAGCTTTCTTT
CDR3aa: CASSPFTRDKPNTEAFF

d_gene: .
v_gene: TRBV7-2
j_gene: TRBJ1-2
abundance: .
CDR3nt: TGTGCCAGCAGCCTCGACAGGACCTATGGCTACACCTTC
CDR3aa: CASSLDRTYGYTF

d_gene: .
v_gene: TRBV6-1
j_gene: TRBJ1-5
abundance: .
CDR3nt: TGTGCCAGCAGTGACGGGACCCATAATCAGCCCCAGCATTTT
CDR3aa: CASSDGTHNQPQHF

d_gene: .
v_gene: TRBV4-1
j_gene: TRBJ1-2
abundance: .
CDR3nt: TGCGCCAGCAGCCAAGGGCTACCAGATACCTACACCTTC
CDR3aa: CASSQGLPDTYTF

d_gene: TRBD1
v_gene: TRBV7-2
j_gene: TRBJ2-3
abundance: .
CDR3nt: TGTGCCAGCAGCTTAGCCTACGACAGGGATGTCGCAGATACGCAGTATTTT
CDR3aa: CASSLAYDRDVADTQYF

d_gene: TRBD2
v_gene: TRBV27
j_gene: TRBJ2-5
abundance: .
CDR3nt: TGTGCCAGCAGTTGGACTAGCGGGCAAGAGACCCAGTACTTC
CDR3aa: CASSWTSGQETQYF

d_gene: TRBD1
v_gene: TRBV4-3
j_gene: TRBJ2-7
abundance: .
CDR3nt: TGCGCCAGCAGCCCCCACAGGGGCAGGGCTTACGAGCAGTACTTC
CDR3aa: CASSPHRGRAYEQYF

d_gene: TRBD2
v_gene: TRBV13
j_gene: TRBJ2-5
abundance: .
CDR3nt: TGTGCCAGCAGCTCAGCGGGGCACCTCCAAGAGACCCAGTACTTC
CDR3aa: CASSSAGHLQETQYF

d_gene: TRBD2
v_gene: TRBV7-2
j_gene: TRBJ2-3
abundance: once
CDR3nt: TGTGCCAGCAGCAAGACTAGCGGGGAGGACACAGATACGCAGTATTTT
CDR3aa: CASSKTSGEDTDTQYF

d_gene: .
v_gene: TRBV27
j_gene: TRBJ2-2
abundance: .
CDR3nt: TGTGCCAGCAGTTTCAGGGTCGTGAACACCGGGGAGCTGTTTTTT
CDR3aa: CASSFRVVNTGELFF

d_gene: .
v_gene: TRBV5-4
j_gene: TRBJ2-5
abundance: .
CDR3nt: TGTGCCAGCAGAAAGGGTCAGAACCAAGAGACCCAGTACTTC
CDR3aa: CASRKGQNQETQYF

d_gene: .
v_gene: TRBV7-2
j_gene: TRBJ1-4
abundance: .
CDR3nt: TGTGCCAGCGGTTCTGGGACACCGGGTGAAAAACTGTTTTTT
CDR3aa: CASGSGTPGEKLFF

d_gene: .
v_gene: TRBV5-1
j_gene: TRBJ2-7
abundance: .
CDR3nt: TGCGCCAGCACGGAGGGCTACGAGCAGTACTTC
CDR3aa: CASTEGYEQYF

d_gene: TRBD1
v_gene: TRBV6-5
j_gene: TRBJ2-1
abundance: .
CDR3nt: TGTGCCAGCAGCTCGACAGGGGACTACAATGAGCAGTTCTTC
CDR3aa: CASSSTGDYNEQFF

d_gene: .
v_gene: TRBV19
j_gene: TRBJ1-5
abundance: .
CDR3nt: TGTGCCAGTATGGAGACAGGCGGGCACGGCAATCAGCCCCAGCATTTT
CDR3aa: CASMETGGHGNQPQHF

d_gene: .
v_gene: TRBV4-3
j_gene: TRBJ2-4
abundance: .
CDR3nt: TGCGCCAGCAGCCAAAAGGAACACAGGGACTTAGCCAAAAACATTCAGTACTTC
CDR3aa: CASSQKEHRDLAKNIQYF

d_gene: TRBD2
v_gene: TRBV7-6
j_gene: TRBJ2-5
abundance: once
CDR3nt: TGTGCCAGCAGCTTATCCCTGGGACTAGCGGGGACCCAAGAGACCCAGTACTTC
CDR3aa: CASSLSLGLAGTQETQYF

d_gene: TRBD1
v_gene: TRBV4-2
j_gene: TRBJ1-2
abundance: .
CDR3nt: TGTGCCAGCAGCCAAGCCCGACAGGGTAACTATGGCTACACCTTC
CDR3aa: CASSQARQGNYGYTF

d_gene: .
v_gene: TRBV6-6
j_gene: TRBJ2-3
abundance: .
CDR3nt: TGTGCCAGCAGTTACTCGTTGGGCCACTCAGATACGCAGTATTTT
CDR3aa: CASSYSLGHSDTQYF

d_gene: .
v_gene: TRBV5-6
j_gene: TRBJ1-2
abundance: once
CDR3nt: TGTGCCAGCAGCTTGGGCGGCCGGGGGCTCGGCTATGGCTACACCTTC
CDR3aa: CASSLGGRGLGYGYTF